These 23 T cell receptor beta chains share one sample of origin, sequenced in a study of Ad26.COV2.S vaccination and SARS-CoV-2 variants. Treatment reported: 19 received Ad26.COV2.S at low or high dose, single or two shots; a few received placebo; per-sample allocation not given. The samples were gathered on day 63 after the first injection of vaccine or placebo. TCRdb's copy holds only in-frame clones and misses some; the assay was immunoSEQ multiplex PCR. The table shows 500,000 or so clones, with roughly 89% occurring only once. Sample: peripheral blood, taken in a trial of Ad26.COV2.S vaccine versus placebo. All receptors come from a person between 18 and 65 years old who received the Ad26.COV2.S COVID-19 vaccine or a placebo.

The rearrangement uses TRBV29-1 and TRBJ2-3; TRBD2 agrees at 8 bases. The CDR3 totals 13 residues. With 8 bases clipped from V and 6 bases from J, the junction kept 10 bases outside the gene matches. Germline V CDR1 and CDR2: SQVTM, ANQGSEA. CDR3 nucleotides: TGCAGCTCGGGGGGGCCCCGTAGTGATACGCAGTATTTT. This sequence encodes CSSGGPRSDTQYF.

The chain employs TRBV2 and TRBJ1-5; D is ambiguous. Trimming cost V 6 bases and J 2 bases, with 14 bases left between them. Germline V gene data show CDR1 as SNHLY and CDR2 as FYNNEI. The CDR3 length is 15 residues. DNA for the CDR3: TGTGCCAGCAGCCAAACAGAAGTCGGCAATCAGCCCCAGCATTTT. Translation gives CASSQTEVGNQPQHF.

The rearrangement links TRBV7-9 to TRBJ2-2, with no clear D. The CDR3 extends over 13 amino acids. CDR1 is SEHNR, CDR2 FQNEAQ, per germline (reference sequence). V lost 7 bases to trimming and J lost 1 base, with 7 bases between them. The CDR3 region is CASISVNTGELFF. CDR3 in DNA: TGTGCCAGCATCTCCGTGAACACCGGGGAGCTGTTTTTT.

This chain joins TRBV14 and TRBJ1-2; 9 nucleotides line up with TRBD1. Germline assignment: CDR1 SGHDN and CDR2 FVKESK. The junction had 4 bases not matched to a gene; V was cut back by 1 base and J by 4 bases. CDR3 length: 15 amino acids. CDR3 residues: CASSQAGTGIYGYTF. For the CDR3, the DNA is TGTGCCAGCAGCCAAGCCGGGACAGGGATCTATGGCTACACCTTC.

This chain joins TRBV6-1 and TRBJ2-2; D unclear. Germline CDR1 MNHNS, CDR2 SASEGT. V gave up 1 base and J gave up 0 bases, with 9 bases separating them. This CDR3 has 16 residues. CDR3 in amino acids: CASSEGWQTNTGELFF. Written as DNA, the CDR3 is TGTGCCAGCAGTGAAGGGTGGCAAACGAACACCGGGGAGCTGTTTTTT.

The chain uses TRBV6-1 and TRBJ2-7; a weak D match, TRBD1 (5 bases). Germline CDR1 is MNHNS and CDR2 is SASEGT. The CDR3 covers 13 residues. The V and J ends lost 1 base and 3 bases respectively, with 7 bases between them. CDR3 nucleotide sequence: TGTGCCAGCAGTGAAGGACAGTTCTACGAGCAGTACTTC. It yields the protein CASSEGQFYEQYF.

The rearrangement links TRBV5-1 to TRBJ1-5, with TRBD1 as a possible D gene (5 bases). The CDR3 runs 13 residues. Germline assignment: CDR1 SGHRS and CDR2 YFSETQ. Trimming left V 2 bases short and J 7 bases short, with 10 bases between. CDR3 nucleotides: TGCGCCAGCAGCTTTGGGGACGGGCAGCCCCAGCATTTT. Residues: CASSFGDGQPQHF.

This clone was observed a single time. The chain uses TRBV7-9 and TRBJ1-1, with D tentatively TRBD1 (5 bases). Trimming took 4 bases from V and 12 from J, leaving 18 bases between them. From germline, CDR1 is SEHNR and CDR2 FQNEAQ (reference sequence). This CDR3 is built from 13 residues. CDR3 in DNA: TGTGCCAGCAGCTCCCGGGACGGGGAACTGCCTTTCTTT. Protein: CASSSRDGELPFF.

The chain joins TRBV3-1 (or the pseudogene TRBV3-2) to TRBJ1-6; TRBD1 matches at 9 bases. V gave up 1 base and J gave up 6 bases; unmatched junction bases: 4. The CDR3 covers 16 residues. Looked up from germline, CDR1 is LGHDT and CDR2 is YNNKEL (reference sequence). CDR3 nucleotides: TGTGCCAGCAGCCAAGGGGGGACAGGGCGTAATTCACCCCTCCACTTT. This codes for CASSQGGTGRNSPLHF.

This chain uses TRBV5-6 with TRBJ1-1, with 8 bases fitting TRBD1. Germline V gene data show CDR1 as SGHDT and CDR2 as YYEEEE. V was clipped by 3 bases and J by 7 bases; unmatched bases: 8. The CDR3 runs to 14 residues. CDR3 coding DNA: TGTGCCAGCAGCTATTCCGACAGGGGAGGTGAAGCTTTCTTT. This translates into CASSYSDRGGEAFF.

This clone was seen a handful of times. This chain links TRBV6-1 with TRBJ1-5, with 7 positions matching TRBD1. The CDR3 covers 15 residues. Germline CDR1 is MNHNS and CDR2 is SASEGT. The V gene end was trimmed by 3 bases and the J gene end by 5 bases; junction bases not matched to a gene: 7. The CDR3 DNA sequence: TGTGCCAGCAGTGAGAGACAGGGTAGAGATCAGCCCCAGCATTTT. It codes for CASSERQGRDQPQHF.

V is TRBV7-9 and J is TRBJ2-2; weak D call: TRBD1 (6 bases). Trimming stripped 7 bases from V and 2 bases from J, with 17 bases between. There are 16 residues in the CDR3. CDR1 SEHNR and CDR2 FQNEAQ come from the germline V gene (reference sequence). The CDR3: CASNPIGGLNTGELFF. The CDR3 DNA sequence: TGTGCCAGCAACCCTATTGGGGGCCTCAACACCGGGGAGCTGTTTTTT.

This chain joins TRBV4-3 and TRBJ1-4; D gene unclear. V lost 2 bases and J lost 0, with 13 bases in between. In germline, CDR1 is LGHNA, CDR2 YSLEER. The CDR3 has 17 residues. CDR3 in amino acids: CASSQSSRPTTNEKLFF. Written as DNA, the CDR3 is TGCGCCAGCAGCCAATCGTCCAGGCCTACAACTAATGAAAAACTGTTTTTT.

The chain joins TRBV5-1 to TRBJ2-2; possible D gene TRBD2, 5 bases. V was shortened by 1 base and J by 5 bases, with 15 bases between the two germline ends. This CDR3 has 16 amino acids. Germline-derived CDR1 and CDR2 are SGHRS and YFSETQ. The CDR3 region is CASSLPQSTGTGELFF. CDR3 sequence (DNA): TGCGCCAGCAGCTTGCCTCAGTCAACGGGGACCGGGGAGCTGTTTTTT.

The chain has TRBV19 and TRBJ1-2; D unclear. Deletions cut 0 bases from V and 7 bases from J, with 15 bases between. Germline V gene data show CDR1 as LNHDA and CDR2 as SQIVND (reference sequence). The CDR3 totals 15 residues. CDR3 DNA sequence: TGTGCCAGTAGTATAGATCCGGCAGGAAGGGTTGGCTACACCTTC. Protein sequence: CASSIDPAGRVGYTF.

V is TRBV19 and J is TRBJ1-5; 7 nucleotides line up with TRBD1. The CDR3 is made up of 15 amino acids. Germline CDR1 is LNHDA and CDR2 is SQIVND (reference sequence). V gave up 3 bases and J gave up 2 bases; unmatched junction bases: 4. The CDR3 nucleotides read TGTGCCAGTAGTATCCGTGGGACAGGCAATCAGCCCCAGCATTTT. Residues: CASSIRGTGNQPQHF.

The table lists this clone with a count of one. J is TRBJ2-4 and V is TRBV12-2; TRBD2, the D gene given by the table, was not confirmed from the DNA. TRBV12-2 is a pseudogene segment. CDR3 length: 20 amino acids. CDR3 DNA: TGTGCAAGTCGCACTGAGGGCGGCCTCTTCGGTAAGTCGGCCAAAAACATTCAGTACTTC. It encodes CASRTEGGLFGKSAKNIQYF.

This clone was recorded a few times. The J gene is TRBJ1-6, the V gene TRBV18, with TRBD1 identical over 7 bases. This CDR3 has 15 amino acids. After removal of 6 bases from V and 7 bases from J, the junction contained 9 bases not matched to a gene. Looked up from germline, CDR1 is KGHSH and CDR2 is LQKENI. CDR3 in DNA: TGTGCCAGCTCCGGACAGGCGACCGTGAATTCACCCCTCCACTTT. As protein: CASSGQATVNSPLHF.

The chain recombines TRBV5-1 with TRBJ2-1; TRBD2 aligns across 11 bases. Germline V CDR1 and CDR2: SGHRS, YFSETQ. V shed 0 bases, J shed 8 bases, and the junction held 7 bases outside the gene matches. CDR3 length equals 16 residues. CDR3 loop: CASSLVSGRALDEQFF. The CDR3 region has the DNA TGCGCCAGCAGCTTGGTTAGCGGGAGGGCCTTGGATGAGCAGTTCTTC. Drawing the rest from reference TRBV5-1 and TRBJ2-1, the complete variable domain is KAGVTQTPRYLIKTRGQQVTLSCSPISGHRSVSWYQQTPGQGLQFLFEYFSETQRNKGNFPGRFSGRQFSNSRSEMNVSTLELGDSALYLCASSLVSGRALDEQFFGPGTRLTVL.

This clone has only one observation. The chain has TRBV2 and TRBJ2-2; weak D call: TRBD2 (6 bases). Trimming removed 4 bases from V and 5 bases from J, with 23 bases in between. Germline V CDR1 and CDR2: SNHLY, FYNNEI. This CDR3 comprises 18 residues. The CDR3 protein is CASSGLLLASFETGELFF. The CDR3, as DNA: TGTGCCAGCAGTGGCCTCTTACTAGCTTCCTTCGAAACCGGGGAGCTGTTTTTT.

The rearrangement links TRBV7-2 to TRBJ2-5; D remains unclear. V was trimmed by 3 bases and J by 2 bases, leaving 4 bases between them. CDR1 and CDR2 from the germline V gene are SGHTA and FQGNSA. The CDR3 covers 12 residues. The CDR3: CASSFRQETQYF. Here the CDR3 DNA reads TGTGCCAGCAGCTTTAGACAAGAGACCCAGTACTTC.

This chain's CDR3 is CASSLTSGWLGEQYF. CDR3 bases: TGTGCCAGCAGCTTAACTAGCGGGTGGCTCGGCGAGCAGTACTTC. The gene calls are TRBV5-4 and TRBJ2-7; 9 bases map to TRBD2. V was pared by 2 bases and J by 6 bases, with 9 bases of the junction left unmatched. Germline CDR1 reads SGHNT; CDR2 reads YYREEE (reference sequence). The CDR3 spans 15 residues.

The rearrangement joins TRBV7-3 to TRBJ1-1, with D unclear. Trimming removed 2 bases at V and 4 bases at J, with 14 bases between. CDR3 length: 15 residues. The germline V gene encodes CDR1 SGHTA and CDR2 FQGTGA. The CDR3 is CASSLGRGGSTEAFF. The CDR3 DNA is TGTGCCAGCAGCTTAGGACGGGGAGGGAGCACTGAAGCTTTCTTT.